Listed below are T cell receptor beta chains from one sample, sequenced in a study of blood T cells in healthy people across ages. TCRdb re-called the 5' RACE reads through MiXCR, storing one row per CDR3 protein. The sample holds just over 800,000 distinct CDR3 sequences, around 62% seen once. Input material: blood. The receptors were gathered from a man between 25 and 39 years old in good health. Both conserved end residues are part of each CDR3. The D gene is left open where the match is weak. Expanded clones get a size class; other rows say once, few or many, or leave the size out.

j_gene,d_gene,v_gene,abundance,CDR3aa,CDR3nt
TRBJ1-2,.,TRBV3-1,many,CASSSGQFYGYTF,TGTGCCAGCAGCTCAGGACAGTTCTATGGCTACACCTTC
TRBJ2-3,TRBD2,TRBV20-1,.,CSARDVGLAGGSDTQYF,TGCAGTGCTAGAGACGTGGGACTAGCGGGGGGCTCAGATACGCAGTATTTT
TRBJ1-2,.,TRBV20-1,few,CSARNGGTGYGYTF,TGCAGTGCTAGGAATGGGGGGACGGGGTATGGCTACACCTTC
TRBJ1-2,TRBD1,TRBV15,.,CATSRASGQVGGPYGYTF,TGTGCCACCAGCAGAGCTTCGGGACAGGTGGGTGGACCCTATGGCTACACCTTC
TRBJ2-5,TRBD2,TRBV10-3,once,CAISGARGGRSETQYF,TGTGCCATCAGTGGAGCTCGGGGGGGCCGGAGTGAGACCCAGTACTTC
TRBJ2-3,.,TRBV6-2/TRBV6-3,.,CASRSLTDTQYF,TGTGCCAGCAGATCCCTGACAGATACGCAGTATTTT
TRBJ2-4,.,TRBV30,.,CAWGRRDIQYF,TGTGCCTGGGGAAGAAGGGACATTCAGTACTTC
TRBJ2-7,.,TRBV5-1,few,CASSLGRDGISYEQYF,TGCGCCAGCAGCTTGGGCCGGGACGGGATCTCCTACGAGCAGTACTTC
TRBJ1-2,.,TRBV7-2,.,CASSLGGIPYGYTF,TGTGCCAGCAGCTTAGGAGGCATCCCCTATGGCTACACCTTC
TRBJ2-1,.,TRBV9,.,CASSVGARGPYNEQFF,TGTGCCAGCAGCGTAGGAGCCCGGGGGCCTTACAATGAGCAGTTCTTC
TRBJ2-5,TRBD2,TRBV13,.,CANSFRTSGETQYF,TGTGCCAACAGCTTTCGGACTAGCGGGGAGACCCAGTACTTC
TRBJ1-2,.,TRBV4-2,.,CASSQDGGVDGGYTF,TGTGCCAGCAGCCAAGATGGAGGGGTTGATGGTGGCTACACCTTC
TRBJ1-5,.,TRBV7-9,few,CASSSGTSLNQPQHF,TGTGCCAGCAGCTCCGGGACATCCTTGAATCAGCCCCAGCATTTT
TRBJ2-1,TRBD2,TRBV6-2/TRBV6-3,.,CASSPREGSQQFF,TGTGCCAGCAGTCCCCGGGAGGGGTCTCAGCAGTTCTTC
TRBJ1-2,TRBD1,TRBV15,few,CATSRGDRGNVYGYTF,TGTGCCACCAGCAGAGGGGACAGGGGGAACGTATATGGCTACACCTTC
TRBJ2-1,TRBD2,TRBV7-9,.,CASSRRRERGDNEQFF,TGTGCCAGCAGCCGTCGGCGGGAGCGTGGTGATAATGAGCAGTTCTTC
TRBJ1-2,.,TRBV29-1,.,CSVGQGMDYGYTF,TGCAGCGTTGGGCAGGGGATGGACTATGGCTACACCTTC
TRBJ1-5,.,TRBV7-9,.,CASSLGGGEQPQHF,TGTGCCAGCAGCTTAGGTGGGGGGGAGCAGCCCCAGCATTTT
TRBJ2-5,TRBD2,TRBV30,once,CAWSSGPSKIYSGQYF,TGTGCCTGGAGTTCCGGACCGAGTAAGATCTATAGCGGGCAGTACTTC
TRBJ2-5,.,TRBV7-9,many,CASSNQGTRQETQYF,TGTGCCAGCAGCAACCAAGGGACCCGCCAAGAGACCCAGTACTTC
TRBJ2-7,.,TRBV2,.,CASSQDVYEQYF,TGTGCCAGCAGTCAGGACGTTTACGAGCAGTACTTC
TRBJ1-4,TRBD1,TRBV2,.,CASSRGQGEVKLFF,TGTGCCAGCAGCCGGGGACAGGGGGAGGTAAAACTGTTTTTT
TRBJ2-7,TRBD2,TRBV15,once,CATSRGGLAGINEQYF,TGTGCCACCAGCAGAGGTGGGCTAGCGGGAATCAACGAGCAGTACTTC
TRBJ2-5,TRBD2,TRBV6-5,.,CAGSYRDMRGGSETQYF,TGTGCCGGCAGTTACAGGGATATGCGGGGGGGCAGCGAGACCCAGTACTTC
TRBJ2-3,TRBD2,TRBV28,.,CASSLAGDADTQYF,TGTGCCAGCAGCTTAGCGGGGGATGCAGATACGCAGTATTTT
TRBJ2-1,.,TRBV27,few,CASSLWAGYNEQFF,TGTGCCAGCAGTTTATGGGCGGGCTACAATGAGCAGTTCTTC
TRBJ2-7,.,TRBV20-1,once,CSASGWAGASLYEQYF,TGCAGTGCTAGCGGATGGGCCGGGGCGTCCCTCTACGAGCAGTACTTC
TRBJ1-2,.,TRBV2,.,CAIPQDFNYGYTF,TGTGCCATCCCACAGGACTTTAACTATGGCTACACCTTC
TRBJ2-5,TRBD2,TRBV7-9,.,CASSRNLAGSETHYF,TGTGCCAGCAGCCGAAATTTAGCGGGGTCGGAGACCCACTACTTC
TRBJ2-5,.,TRBV5-6,few,CASSSSRDTLGETQYF,TGTGCCAGCAGCTCGTCCCGGGACACCCTAGGGGAGACCCAGTACTTC
TRBJ2-5,.,TRBV7-3,.,CASSFGSPQETQYF,TGTGCCAGCAGCTTCGGGTCGCCCCAAGAGACCCAGTACTTC
TRBJ2-7,.,TRBV28,few,CATDVRDSYEQYF,TGTGCCACCGACGTCAGGGACTCCTACGAGCAGTACTTC
TRBJ1-6,.,TRBV28,.,CASSLWGRDSPLHF,TGTGCCAGCAGTTTGTGGGGGCGGGATTCACCCCTCCACTTT
TRBJ2-5,.,TRBV6-2/TRBV6-3,many,CASRRLAQETQYF,TGTGCCAGCAGAAGGCTAGCTCAAGAGACCCAGTACTTC
TRBJ1-6,.,TRBV7-2,few,CASSPVTQGNSPLHF,TGTGCCAGCAGCCCCGTGACCCAGGGGAATTCACCCCTCCACTTT
TRBJ2-3,TRBD1,TRBV7-3,.,CASSPLLGTVTDTQYF,TGTGCCAGCAGCCCGCTTCTCGGGACAGTAACAGATACGCAGTATTTT
TRBJ2-4,.,TRBV20-1,few,CSAVTWTKNIQYF,TGCAGTGCTGTCACATGGACCAAAAACATTCAGTACTTC
TRBJ1-1,TRBD1,TRBV12-3/TRBV12-4,few,CASSFGQGYTEAFF,TGTGCCAGCAGTTTCGGACAGGGGTACACTGAAGCTTTCTTT
TRBJ2-1,TRBD1,TRBV28,.,CASSSQGKWGNEQFF,TGTGCCAGCAGTTCACAGGGGAAATGGGGCAATGAGCAGTTCTTC
TRBJ2-1,.,TRBV6-6,.,CASIPTGVYEQFF,TGTGCCAGCATCCCGACCGGTGTATATGAGCAGTTCTTC
TRBJ2-7,.,TRBV6-1,.,CASGQGLPYEQYF,TGTGCCAGTGGACAGGGACTACCCTACGAGCAGTACTTC
TRBJ2-5,.,TRBV12-5,.,CASGLGAGNFQETQYF,TGTGCTAGTGGTTTGGGGGCAGGCAATTTCCAAGAGACCCAGTACTTC
TRBJ2-7,.,TRBV12-3/TRBV12-4,.,CASSFVRGEYEQYF,TGTGCCAGCAGTTTTGTCAGGGGGGAATACGAGCAGTACTTC
TRBJ2-7,TRBD2,TRBV7-2,.,CASSLAEIAGGPPYEQYF,TGTGCCAGCAGCTTAGCGGAGATAGCGGGGGGCCCTCCCTACGAGCAGTACTTC
TRBJ2-4,.,TRBV7-2,.,CASSPTPGEGRGNIQYF,TGTGCCAGCAGCCCGACCCCGGGTGAGGGGAGAGGAAACATTCAGTACTTC
TRBJ2-7,.,TRBV9,few,CASSGTTYDEQYF,TGTGCCAGCAGCGGTACAACTTATGACGAGCAGTACTTC
TRBJ2-3,.,TRBV28,once,CASSPRPAKLSDTQYF,TGTGCCAGCAGTCCCCGCCCAGCGAAGCTCTCAGATACGCAGTATTTT
TRBJ1-1,TRBD1,TRBV6-2/TRBV6-3,few,CASRPSHRGGTEAFF,TGTGCCAGCAGACCTTCCCACAGGGGCGGAACTGAAGCTTTCTTT
TRBJ2-1,TRBD1,TRBV6-5,.,CASRRGTGSEQFF,TGTGCCAGCCGGAGGGGGACAGGGTCTGAGCAGTTCTTC
TRBJ2-4,.,TRBV21-1,.,CASSTRATGTRNIQYF,TGTGCCAGCAGCACGAGGGCTACAGGGACTAGAAACATTCAGTACTTC
TRBJ2-7,.,TRBV28,.,CASSLPKYEQYF,TGTGCCAGCAGTTTACCCAAGTACGAGCAGTACTTC
TRBJ2-4,TRBD2,TRBV6-1,.,CASSGGTSGAKNIQYF,TGTGCCAGCAGTGGAGGGACTAGCGGGGCCAAAAACATTCAGTACTTC
TRBJ2-7,.,TRBV5-1,.,CASSEDPPPYEQYF,TGCGCCAGCAGCGAGGACCCGCCGCCCTACGAGCAGTACTTC